Here is one T cell receptor beta chain with its context. Some clones are missing from TCRdb's copy, which holds only in-frame ones; the method was immunoSEQ multiplex PCR. The profile covers 70,000 to 85,000 clones, with 84% appearing a single time and roughly 11% taken by the ten largest. The data were taken from a study of control samples from healthy donors and cancer patients. The ends lost 5 bases at V and 0 bases at J; junction bases unmatched: 9. This CDR3 has 16 residues. From germline, CDR1 is GTSNPN and CDR2 SVGIG (reference sequence). This TCR came from a man in his 60s with head and neck cancer. Specimen: PBMCs. The gene calls are TRBV30 and TRBJ1-3; 8 nucleotides line up with TRBD1. CDR3 nucleotides: TGTGCCTGGGCGACTCGGACAGGGAACTCTGGAAACACCATATATTTT. It is translated as CAWATRTGNSGNTIYF.